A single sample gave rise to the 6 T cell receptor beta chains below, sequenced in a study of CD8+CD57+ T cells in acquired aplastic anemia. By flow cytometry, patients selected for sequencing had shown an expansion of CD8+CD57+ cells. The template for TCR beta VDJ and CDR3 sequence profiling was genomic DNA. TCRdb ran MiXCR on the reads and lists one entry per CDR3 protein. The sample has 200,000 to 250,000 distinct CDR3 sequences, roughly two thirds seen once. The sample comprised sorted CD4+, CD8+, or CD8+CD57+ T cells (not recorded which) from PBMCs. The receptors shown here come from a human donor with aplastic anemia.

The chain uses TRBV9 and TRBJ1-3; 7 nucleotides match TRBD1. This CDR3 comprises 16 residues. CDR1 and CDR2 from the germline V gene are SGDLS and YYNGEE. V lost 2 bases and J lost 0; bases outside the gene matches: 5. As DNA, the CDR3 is TGTGCCAGCAGCGTGGGGACAGCAGCCTCTGGAAACACCATATATTTT. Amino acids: CASSVGTAASGNTIYF.

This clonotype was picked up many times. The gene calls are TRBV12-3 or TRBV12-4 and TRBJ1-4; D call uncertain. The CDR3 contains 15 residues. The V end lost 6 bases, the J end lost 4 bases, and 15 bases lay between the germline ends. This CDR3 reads CASSPSDRDNEKLFF. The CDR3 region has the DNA TGTGCCAGCAGCCCTTCGGATCGGGATAATGAAAAACTGTTTTTT.

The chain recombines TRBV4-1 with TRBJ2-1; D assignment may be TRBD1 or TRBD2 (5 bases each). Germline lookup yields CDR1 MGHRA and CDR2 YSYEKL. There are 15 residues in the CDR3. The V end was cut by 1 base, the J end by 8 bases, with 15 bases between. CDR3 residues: CASSQVGAGGHEQFF. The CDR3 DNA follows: TGCGCCAGCAGCCAAGTAGGGGCGGGTGGTCATGAGCAGTTCTTC.

The CDR3 sequence is CASSFDIGGYEQYF. In DNA, the CDR3 is TGCGCCAGCAGCTTTGACATCGGAGGCTACGAGCAGTACTTC. V and J are TRBV5-1 and TRBJ2-7; possibly TRBD2 for D (5 bases). Germline V gives CDR1 SGHRS, CDR2 YFSETQ. This CDR3 has 14 amino acids. V was trimmed by 2 bases and J by 3 bases, leaving 12 bases between them.

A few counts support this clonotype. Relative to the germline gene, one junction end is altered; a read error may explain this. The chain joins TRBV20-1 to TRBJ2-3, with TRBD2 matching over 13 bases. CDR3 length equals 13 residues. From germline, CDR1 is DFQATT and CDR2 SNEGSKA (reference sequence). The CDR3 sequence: CSVMGTSGIRAGF. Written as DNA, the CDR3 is TGCAGTGTGATGGGGACTAGCGGGATTCGAGCCGGTTTT.

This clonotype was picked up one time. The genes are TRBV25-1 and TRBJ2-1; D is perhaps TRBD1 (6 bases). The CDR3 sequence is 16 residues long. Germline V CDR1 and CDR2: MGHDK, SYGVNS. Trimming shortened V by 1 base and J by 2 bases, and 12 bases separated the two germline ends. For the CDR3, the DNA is TGTGCCAGCAGTGAATTCACAGGGTACACCTACAATGAGCAGTTCTTC. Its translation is CASSEFTGYTYNEQFF.